This T cell receptor beta chain was sequenced for a study of early stage breast cancer tumors. V was clipped by 5 bases and J by 6 bases, with 17 bases between them. CDR1 SEHNR and CDR2 FQNEAQ come from the germline V gene (reference sequence). CDR3 size: 14 residues. Sequenced by immunoSEQ multiplex PCR; TCRdb stores in-frame clones only, minus some. The data contain approximately 50,000 clones, roughly 80% of them singletons. Specimen: blood. The V and J genes are TRBV7-9 and TRBJ2-7, with D unresolved. This sequence was found in a person aged 30 to 39 with breast cancer. CDR3 residues: CASSPLYQAVEQYF. The DNA for the CDR3 is TGTGCCAGCAGCCCGTTGTATCAGGCGGTCGAGCAGTACTTC. The entire variable domain, with the rest obtained from reference TRBV7-9 and TRBJ2-7, is as follows: DTGVSQNPRHKITKRGQNVTFRCDPISEHNRLYWYRQTLGQGPEFLTYFQNEAQLEKSRLLSDRFSAERPKGSFSTLEIQRTEQGDSAMYLCASSPLYQAVEQYFGPGTRLTVT.